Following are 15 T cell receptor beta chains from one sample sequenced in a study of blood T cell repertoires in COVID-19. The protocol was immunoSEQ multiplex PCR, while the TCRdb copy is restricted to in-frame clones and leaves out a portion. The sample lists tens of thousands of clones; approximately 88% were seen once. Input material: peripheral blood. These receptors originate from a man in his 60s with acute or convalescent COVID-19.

CDR3 amino acids: CASSLSQSMTGLYEQYF. DNA of the CDR3: TGCGCCAGCAGCTTGAGTCAGAGTATGACAGGACTCTACGAGCAGTACTTC. The rearrangement joins TRBV5-1 to TRBJ2-7; TRBD1 is a possible D gene (6 bases). CDR3 length: 17 amino acids. The ends were cut back, 1 base at V and 3 bases at J, with 20 bases in the middle. CDR1 SGHRS and CDR2 YFSETQ come from the germline V gene.

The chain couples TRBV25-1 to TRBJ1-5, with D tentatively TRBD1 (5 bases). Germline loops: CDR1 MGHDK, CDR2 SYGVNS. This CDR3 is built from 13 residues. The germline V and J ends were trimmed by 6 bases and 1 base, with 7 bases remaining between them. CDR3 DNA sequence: TGTGCCAGCAGCAGGGAAAGCAATCAGCCCCAGCATTTT. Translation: CASSRESNQPQHF.

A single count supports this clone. CDR3 bases: TGCAGCGTTGAGGGACTATTGTACCAAGAGACCCAGTACTTC. Translating it yields CSVEGLLYQETQYF. The chain recombines TRBV29-1 with TRBJ2-5, with 7 positions matching TRBD2. CDR3 length equals 14 residues. Trimming took 3 bases from V and 0 from J; bases not matched to a gene: 4. CDR1 is SQVTM and CDR2 is ANQGSEA in the germline V gene.

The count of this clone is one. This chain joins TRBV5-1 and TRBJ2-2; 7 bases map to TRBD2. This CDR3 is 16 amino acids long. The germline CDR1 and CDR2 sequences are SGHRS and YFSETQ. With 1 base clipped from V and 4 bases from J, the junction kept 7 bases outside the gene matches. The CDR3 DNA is TGCGCCAGCAGCTTGAATGCCGGGGAGGGCACCGGGGAGCTGTTTTTT. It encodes CASSLNAGEGTGELFF.

CDR3: CASSLAEQGARVGYTF. For the CDR3, the DNA is TGTGCCAGCAGCTTGGCAGAACAGGGGGCGCGGGTTGGCTACACCTTC. This chain connects TRBV5-6 to TRBJ1-2; 9 bases are a match to TRBD1. This CDR3 comprises 16 residues. The ends lost 0 bases at V and 7 bases at J; junction bases unmatched: 10. Germline V CDR1 and CDR2: SGHDT, YYEEEE.

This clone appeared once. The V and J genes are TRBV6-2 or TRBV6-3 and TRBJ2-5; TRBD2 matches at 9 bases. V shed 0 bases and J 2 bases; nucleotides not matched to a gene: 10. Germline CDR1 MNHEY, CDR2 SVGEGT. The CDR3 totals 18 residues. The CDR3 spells CASSYSHGASGAQETQYF. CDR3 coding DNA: TGTGCCAGCAGTTACTCGCACGGGGCTAGCGGGGCTCAAGAGACCCAGTACTTC.

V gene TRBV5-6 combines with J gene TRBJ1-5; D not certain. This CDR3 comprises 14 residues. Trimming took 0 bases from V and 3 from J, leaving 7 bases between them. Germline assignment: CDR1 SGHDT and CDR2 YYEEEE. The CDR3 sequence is CASSLGTVNQPQHF. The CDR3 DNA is TGTGCCAGCAGCTTGGGTACAGTCAATCAGCCCCAGCATTTT.

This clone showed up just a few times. CDR3 sequence reads: CATSDRLAFYNEQFF. DNA of the CDR3: TGTGCCACCAGCGACCGACTAGCGTTTTACAATGAGCAGTTCTTC. The chain joins TRBV15 to TRBJ2-1; 8 bases fit TRBD2. The CDR3 runs to 15 residues. The junction had 7 bases not matched to a gene; V was cut back by 5 bases and J by 4 bases. Germline V gene data show CDR1 as LNHNV and CDR2 as YYDKDF (reference sequence). Complete variable domain (other parts from reference TRBV15 and TRBJ2-1): DAMVIQNPRYQVTQFGKPVTLSCSQTLNHNVMYWYQQKSSQAPKLLFHYYDKDFNNEADTPDNFQSRRPNTSFCFLDIRSPGLGDTAMYLCATSDRLAFYNEQFFGPGTRLTVL.

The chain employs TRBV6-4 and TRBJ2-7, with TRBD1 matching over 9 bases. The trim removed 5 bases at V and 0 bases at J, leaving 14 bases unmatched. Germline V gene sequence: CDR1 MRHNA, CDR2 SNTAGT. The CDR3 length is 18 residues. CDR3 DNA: TGTGCCAGCAGTACTCCGGGACAGGGTTTACCCTTCTCCTACGAGCAGTACTTC. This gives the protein CASSTPGQGLPFSYEQYF.

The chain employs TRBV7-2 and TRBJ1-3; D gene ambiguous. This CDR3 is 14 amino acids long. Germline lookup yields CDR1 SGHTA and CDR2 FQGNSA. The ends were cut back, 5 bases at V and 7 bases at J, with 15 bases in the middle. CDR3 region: CASSPITVSNTIYF. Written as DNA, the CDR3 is TGTGCCAGCAGCCCTATAACGGTCTCGAACACCATATATTTT. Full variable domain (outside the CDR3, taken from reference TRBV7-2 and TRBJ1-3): GAGVSQSPSNKVTEKGKDVELRCDPISGHTALYWYRQSLGQGLEFLIYFQGNSAPDKSGLPSDRFSAERTGGSVSTLTIQRTQQEDSAVYLCASSPITVSNTIYFGEGSWLTVV.

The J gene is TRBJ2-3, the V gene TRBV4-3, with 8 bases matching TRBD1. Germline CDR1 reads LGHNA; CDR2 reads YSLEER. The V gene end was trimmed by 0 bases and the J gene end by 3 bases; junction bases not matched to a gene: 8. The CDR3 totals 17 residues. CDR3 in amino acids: CASSQDGPGGKTDTQYF. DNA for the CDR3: TGCGCCAGCAGCCAAGACGGTCCAGGGGGCAAAACAGATACGCAGTATTTT.

DNA for the CDR3: TGTGCCAGCAGCTTGGAGGCGGCGGGGGGCACAGATACGCAGTATTTT. Translated, it gives CASSLEAAGGTDTQYF. The V and J genes are TRBV7-2 and TRBJ2-3; 7 nucleotides agree with TRBD2. With V trimmed by 3 bases and J by 1 base, 7 bases remained unmatched. Germline V CDR1 and CDR2: SGHTA, FQGNSA. The CDR3 is 16 residues long.

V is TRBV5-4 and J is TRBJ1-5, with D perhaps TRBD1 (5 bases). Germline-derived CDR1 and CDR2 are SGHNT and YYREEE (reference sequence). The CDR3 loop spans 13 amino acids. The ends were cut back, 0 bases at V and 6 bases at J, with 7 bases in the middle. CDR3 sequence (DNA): TGTGCCAGCAGCTTGGGACAGTCTCAGCCCCAGCATTTT. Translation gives CASSLGQSQPQHF. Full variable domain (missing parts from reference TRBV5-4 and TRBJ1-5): ETGVTQSPTHLIKTRGQQVTLRCSSQSGHNTVSWYQQALGQGPQFIFQYYREEENGRGNFPPRFSGLQFPNYSSELNVNALELDDSALYLCASSLGQSQPQHFGDGTRLSIL.

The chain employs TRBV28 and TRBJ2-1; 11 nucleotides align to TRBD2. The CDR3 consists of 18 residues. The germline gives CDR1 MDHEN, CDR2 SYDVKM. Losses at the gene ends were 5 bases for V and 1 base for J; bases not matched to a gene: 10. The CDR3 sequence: CASSPGTSGGLSYNEQFF. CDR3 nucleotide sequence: TGTGCCAGCAGTCCGGGAACTAGCGGGGGCCTTTCCTACAATGAGCAGTTCTTC. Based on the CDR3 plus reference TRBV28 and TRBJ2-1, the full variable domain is DVKVTQSSRYLVKRTGEKVFLECVQDMDHENMFWYRQDPGLGLRLIYFSYDVKMKEKGDIPEGYSVSREKKERFSLILESASTNQTSMYLCASSPGTSGGLSYNEQFFGPGTRLTVL.

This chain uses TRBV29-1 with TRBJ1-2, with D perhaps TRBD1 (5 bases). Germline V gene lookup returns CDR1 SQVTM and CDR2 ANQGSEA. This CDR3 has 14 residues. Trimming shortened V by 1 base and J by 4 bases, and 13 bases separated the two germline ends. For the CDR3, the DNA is TGCAGCGTTGAAGGGGGCGGAAGGGCCTATGGCTACACCTTC. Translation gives CSVEGGGRAYGYTF. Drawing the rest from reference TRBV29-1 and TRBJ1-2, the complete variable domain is SAVISQKPSRDICQRGTSLTIQCQVDSQVTMMFWYRQQPGQSLTLIATANQGSEATYESGFVIDKFPISRPNLTFSTLTVSNMSPEDSSIYLCSVEGGGRAYGYTFGSGTRLTVV.